Each of the 4 T cell receptor beta chains below was sequenced from the same sample in a study of naive and memory T cell subsets. For these TCRs, the target antigens are not known. Study-wide results and limits: Naive repertoires, especially CD8, held a few larger clonotypes, possibly memory cells re-expressing CD45RA.

Both TRBC1 and TRBC2 were covered by a beta constant-region primer of two equimolar oligonucleotides. Ligated cDNA was amplified by four rounds of PCR with nested alpha and beta constant-region primers and SP2. TCRdb ran MiXCR on the UMI-ligation and nested PCR reads and lists one entry per CDR3 protein. The sample yields roughly 100,000 distinct CDR3 sequences, about 14% seen once. The sample taken for sequencing was naive CD8+ T cells from blood. All receptors come from a human donor in good health.

This clonotype has only a few counts. Here the CDR3 reads CASRAGTASSYNSPLHF. The CDR3 coding sequence is TGTGCCAGCAGGGCCGGGACAGCTAGCTCCTATAATTCACCCCTCCACTTT. This chain uses TRBV27 with TRBJ1-6; 7 bases fit TRBD1. Germline-derived CDR1 and CDR2 are MNHEY and SMNVEV (reference sequence). The V gene end was trimmed by 6 bases and the J gene end by 0 bases; junction bases not matched to a gene: 8. This CDR3 has 17 residues.

In this sample, this clonotype turned up many times. This chain links TRBV18 with TRBJ2-7; D uncertain. The germline CDR1 and CDR2 sequences are KGHSH and LQKENI. This CDR3 spans 12 amino acids. V gave up 5 bases and J gave up 6 bases, with 11 bases separating them. The CDR3 loop is CASSAALPEQYF. For the CDR3, the DNA is TGTGCCAGCTCAGCTGCCCTTCCCGAGCAGTACTTC.

This chain links TRBV7-9 with TRBJ1-2; TRBD1 is a possible D gene (5 bases). The V end lost 5 bases, the J end lost 1 base, and 8 bases lay between the germline ends. Germline values: CDR1 SEHNR, CDR2 FQNEAQ (reference sequence). This CDR3 comprises 13 residues. The CDR3 sequence is CASSADSNYGYTF. The DNA of the CDR3 is TGTGCCAGCAGCGCCGACAGTAACTATGGCTACACCTTC.

This chain uses TRBV7-6 with TRBJ2-3; 8 bases align to TRBD2. CDR3 length: 14 residues. Trimming removed 6 bases from V and 2 bases from J; junction bases left unmatched: 4. Germline CDR1 SGHVS, CDR2 FNYEAQ. In DNA, the CDR3 is TGTGCCAGCAGGTCGGGGGGGGACACAGATACGCAGTATTTT. It is translated as CASRSGGDTDTQYF.